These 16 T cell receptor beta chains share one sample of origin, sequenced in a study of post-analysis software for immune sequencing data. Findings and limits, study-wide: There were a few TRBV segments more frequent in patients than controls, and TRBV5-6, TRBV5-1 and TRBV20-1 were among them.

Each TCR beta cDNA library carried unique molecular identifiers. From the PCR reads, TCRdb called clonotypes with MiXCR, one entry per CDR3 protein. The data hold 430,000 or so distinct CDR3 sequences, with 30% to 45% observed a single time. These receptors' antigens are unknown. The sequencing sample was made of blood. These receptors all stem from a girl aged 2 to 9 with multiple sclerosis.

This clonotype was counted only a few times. CDR3 sequence: CASSFVAGGGEQFF. In DNA, the CDR3 is TGTGCCAGCAGCTTCGTTGCTGGGGGCGGTGAGCAGTTCTTC. The chain uses TRBV5-6 and TRBJ2-1; D is possibly TRBD1 (6 bases). CDR1 and CDR2 from the germline V gene are SGHDT and YYEEEE. The V and J ends lost 2 bases and 9 bases respectively, with 15 bases between them. CDR3 length: 14 residues.

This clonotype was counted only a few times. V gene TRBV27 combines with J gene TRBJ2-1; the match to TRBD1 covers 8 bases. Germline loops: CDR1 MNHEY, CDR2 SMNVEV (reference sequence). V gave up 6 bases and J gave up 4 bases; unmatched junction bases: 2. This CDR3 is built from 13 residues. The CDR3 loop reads CASRRTGYNEQFF. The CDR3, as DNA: TGTGCCAGCAGACGGACAGGGTACAATGAGCAGTTCTTC.

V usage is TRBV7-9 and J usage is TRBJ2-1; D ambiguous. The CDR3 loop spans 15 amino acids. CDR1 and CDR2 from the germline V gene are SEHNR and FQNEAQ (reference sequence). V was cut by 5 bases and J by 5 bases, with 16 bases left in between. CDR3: CASSPLLSPDNEQFF. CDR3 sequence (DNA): TGTGCCAGCAGCCCATTACTAAGTCCCGACAATGAGCAGTTCTTC.

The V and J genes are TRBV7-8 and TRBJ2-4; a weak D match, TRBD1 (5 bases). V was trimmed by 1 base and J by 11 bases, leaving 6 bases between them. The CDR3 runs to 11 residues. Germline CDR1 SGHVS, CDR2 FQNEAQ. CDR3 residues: CASSLGGFQYF. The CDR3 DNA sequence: TGTGCCAGCAGCTTAGGGGGCTTTCAGTACTTC.

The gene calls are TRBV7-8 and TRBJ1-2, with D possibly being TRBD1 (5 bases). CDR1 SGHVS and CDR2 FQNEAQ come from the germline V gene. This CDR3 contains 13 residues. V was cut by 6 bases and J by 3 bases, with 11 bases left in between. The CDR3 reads CASSQGEDYGYTF. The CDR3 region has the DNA TGTGCCAGCAGTCAGGGTGAGGACTATGGCTACACCTTC.

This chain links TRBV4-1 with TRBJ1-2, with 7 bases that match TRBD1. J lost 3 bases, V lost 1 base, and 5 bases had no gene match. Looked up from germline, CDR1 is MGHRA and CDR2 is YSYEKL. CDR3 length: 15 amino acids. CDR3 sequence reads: CASSQADRVYYGYTF. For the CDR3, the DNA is TGCGCCAGCAGCCAAGCTGACAGGGTGTACTATGGCTACACCTTC.

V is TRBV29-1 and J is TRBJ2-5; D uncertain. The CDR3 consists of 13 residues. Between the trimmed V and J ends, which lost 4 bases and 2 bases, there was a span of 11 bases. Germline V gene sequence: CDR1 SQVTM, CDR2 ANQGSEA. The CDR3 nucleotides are TGCAGCGTTGCGAGACTGTTACAAGAGACCCAGTACTTC. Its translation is CSVARLLQETQYF.

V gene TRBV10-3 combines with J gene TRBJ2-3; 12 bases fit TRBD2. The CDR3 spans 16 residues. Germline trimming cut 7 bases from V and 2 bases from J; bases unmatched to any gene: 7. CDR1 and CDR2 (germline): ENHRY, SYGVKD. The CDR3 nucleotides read TGTGCCATCAAGAGGACTAGCGGGACCCACACAGATACGCAGTATTTT. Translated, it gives CAIKRTSGTHTDTQYF.

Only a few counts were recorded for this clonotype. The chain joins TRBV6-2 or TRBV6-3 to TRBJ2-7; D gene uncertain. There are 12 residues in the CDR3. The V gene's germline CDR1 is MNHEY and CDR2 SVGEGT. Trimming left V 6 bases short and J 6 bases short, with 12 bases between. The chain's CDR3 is CASRPTGGEQYF. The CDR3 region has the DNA TGTGCCAGCAGGCCGACGGGCGGCGAGCAGTACTTC.

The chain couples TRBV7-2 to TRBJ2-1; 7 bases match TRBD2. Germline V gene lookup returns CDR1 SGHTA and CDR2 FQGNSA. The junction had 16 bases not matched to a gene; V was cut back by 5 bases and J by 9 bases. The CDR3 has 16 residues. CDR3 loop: CASSPPGTNPSGEQFF. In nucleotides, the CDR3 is TGTGCCAGCAGCCCTCCCGGGACTAATCCTTCGGGTGAGCAGTTCTTC.

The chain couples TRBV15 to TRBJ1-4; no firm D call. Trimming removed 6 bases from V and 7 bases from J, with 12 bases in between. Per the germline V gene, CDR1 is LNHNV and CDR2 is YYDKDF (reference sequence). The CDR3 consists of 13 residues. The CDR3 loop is CATSGSGAEKLFF. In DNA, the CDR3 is TGTGCCACCAGTGGCTCGGGAGCTGAAAAACTGTTTTTT.

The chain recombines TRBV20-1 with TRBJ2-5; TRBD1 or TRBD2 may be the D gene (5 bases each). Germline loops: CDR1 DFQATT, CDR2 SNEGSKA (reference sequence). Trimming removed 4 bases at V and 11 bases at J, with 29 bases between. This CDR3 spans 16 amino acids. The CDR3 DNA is TGCAGTGCTATTCCGGCAGGGCGTTTTGTGGGGGATGAGCAGTACTTC. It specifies CSAIPAGRFVGDEQYF.

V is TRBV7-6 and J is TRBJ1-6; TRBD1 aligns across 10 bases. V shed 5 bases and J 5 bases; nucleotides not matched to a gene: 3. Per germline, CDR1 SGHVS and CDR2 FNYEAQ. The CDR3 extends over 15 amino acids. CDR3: CASSPGTGDNSPLHF. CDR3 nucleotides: TGTGCCAGCAGCCCGGGGACAGGGGATAATTCACCCCTCCACTTT.

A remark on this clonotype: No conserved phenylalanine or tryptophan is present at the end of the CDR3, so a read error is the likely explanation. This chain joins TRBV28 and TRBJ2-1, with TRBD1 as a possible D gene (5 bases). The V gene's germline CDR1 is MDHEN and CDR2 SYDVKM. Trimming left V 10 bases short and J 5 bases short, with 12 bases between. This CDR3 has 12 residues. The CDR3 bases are TGTGCCACCCGAACAGGCCACAATGAGCAGTTCTTA. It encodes CATRTGHNEQFL.

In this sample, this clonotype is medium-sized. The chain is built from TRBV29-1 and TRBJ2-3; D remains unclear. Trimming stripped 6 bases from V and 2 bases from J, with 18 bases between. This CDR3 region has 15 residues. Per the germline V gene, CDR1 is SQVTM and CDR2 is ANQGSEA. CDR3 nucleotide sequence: TGCAGCGTAGTTCCCGGGCCAACGAACACAGATACGCAGTATTTT. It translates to CSVVPGPTNTDTQYF.

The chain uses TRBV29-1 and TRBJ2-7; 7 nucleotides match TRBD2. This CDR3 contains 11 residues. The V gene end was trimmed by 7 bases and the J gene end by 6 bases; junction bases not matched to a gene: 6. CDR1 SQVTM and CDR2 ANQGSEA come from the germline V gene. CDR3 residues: CSAGRSGEQYF. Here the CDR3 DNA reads TGCAGCGCCGGGAGGTCGGGCGAGCAGTACTTC.